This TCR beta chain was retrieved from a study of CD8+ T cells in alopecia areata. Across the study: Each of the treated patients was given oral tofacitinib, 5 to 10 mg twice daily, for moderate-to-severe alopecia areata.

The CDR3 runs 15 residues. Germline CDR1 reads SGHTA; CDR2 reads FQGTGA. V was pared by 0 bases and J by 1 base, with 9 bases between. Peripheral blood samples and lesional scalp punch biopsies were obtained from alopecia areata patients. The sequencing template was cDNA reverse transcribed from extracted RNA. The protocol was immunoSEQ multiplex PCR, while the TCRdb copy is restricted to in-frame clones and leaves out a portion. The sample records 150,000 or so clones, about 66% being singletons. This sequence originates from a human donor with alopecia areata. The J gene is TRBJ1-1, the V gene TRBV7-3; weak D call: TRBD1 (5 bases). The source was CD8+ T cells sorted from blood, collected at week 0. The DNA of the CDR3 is TGTGCCAGCAGCTTAACGCCAGGGAGGAACACTGAAGCTTTCTTT. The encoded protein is CASSLTPGRNTEAFF.